Below, 25 T cell receptor beta chains from the same sample are listed, as sequenced in a study of blood T cell repertoires in COVID-19. Profiled with immunoSEQ multiplex PCR; TCRdb holds only in-frame clones, not every one. The repertoire consists of around 130,000 clones, with more than 70% occurring once and the leading ten covering roughly 8.6%. Sequencing input: peripheral blood. Source of these receptors: a human donor in a cohort sampled during active COVID-19.

The rearrangement uses TRBV3-1 (or the pseudogene TRBV3-2) and TRBJ1-5; 8 positions agree with TRBD1. CDR1 is LGHDT, CDR2 YNNKEL, per germline (reference sequence). Germline trimming cut 3 bases from V and 2 bases from J; bases unmatched to any gene: 3. The CDR3 totals 15 residues. CDR3 DNA sequence: TGTGCCAGCAGCCAGGGGACAGGAGGCAATCAGCCCCAGCATTTT. Its translation: CASSQGTGGNQPQHF.

This sequence joins TRBV13 and TRBJ2-7; 13 bases line up with TRBD2. The V gene end was trimmed by 5 bases and the J gene end by 6 bases; junction bases not matched to a gene: 16. Germline V lookup: CDR1 PRHDT, CDR2 FYEKMQ (reference sequence). The CDR3 is made up of 18 amino acids. CDR3 in amino acids: CASSTRGTSGVRDGEQYF. The CDR3 DNA reads TGTGCCAGCAGCACTAGAGGGACTAGCGGGGTCCGGGATGGCGAGCAGTACTTC.

In this sample, this clone turned up a few times. The chain joins TRBV6-6 to TRBJ1-6; D is undetermined. This CDR3 has 14 amino acids. Germline lookup yields CDR1 MNHNY and CDR2 SVGAGI (reference sequence). Trimming took 0 bases from V and 6 from J, leaving 6 bases between them. The DNA of the CDR3 is TGTGCCAGCAGTTACTCCCCGGGTAATTCACCCCTCCACTTT. Translated: CASSYSPGNSPLHF.

This chain uses TRBV15 with TRBJ2-7, with TRBD1 matching over 10 bases. V was pared by 5 bases and J by 3 bases, with 7 bases of the junction left unmatched. Germline assignment: CDR1 LNHNV and CDR2 YYDKDF (reference sequence). The CDR3 has 15 residues. As DNA, the CDR3 is TGTGCCACCAGCGGGGCTTGGGACAGGGGCTACGAGCAGTACTTC. Encoded protein: CATSGAWDRGYEQYF. Variable domain in full (rest from reference TRBV15 and TRBJ2-7): DAMVIQNPRYQVTQFGKPVTLSCSQTLNHNVMYWYQQKSSQAPKLLFHYYDKDFNNEADTPDNFQSRRPNTSFCFLDIRSPGLGDTAMYLCATSGAWDRGYEQYFGPGTRLTVT.

This clone was counted only a few times. The chain uses TRBV6-4 and TRBJ2-3; D perhaps matches TRBD2 (6 bases). The CDR3 has 18 amino acids. Germline V gene data show CDR1 as MRHNA and CDR2 as SNTAGT. V lost 1 base and J 0 bases, leaving 17 bases between the germline ends. Written as DNA, the CDR3 is TGTGCCAGCAGTGACTGTCTCGGGAGTGAAGGGAGCACAGATACGCAGTATTTT. It yields the protein CASSDCLGSEGSTDTQYF.

The chain links TRBV27 to TRBJ2-7, with 9 bases matching TRBD1. V dropped 5 bases and J dropped 5; count of bases not matched to a gene: 7. CDR1 MNHEY and CDR2 SMNVEV come from the germline V gene (reference sequence). The CDR3 length is 14 residues. CDR3 DNA sequence: TGTGCCAGCAGTACCGGGACAGGGTTGGACGAGCAGTACTTC. Translated: CASSTGTGLDEQYF.

This chain uses TRBV5-1 with TRBJ2-7, with 7 bases identical to TRBD2. CDR1 SGHRS and CDR2 YFSETQ come from the germline V gene. Trimming removed 0 bases from V and 4 bases from J; junction bases left unmatched: 4. The CDR3 sequence is 14 residues long. Written as DNA, the CDR3 is TGCGCCAGCAGCTTGGCGCGGGAGCAGTACGAGCAGTACTTC. It specifies CASSLAREQYEQYF.

The sample holds a few counts of this clone. The rearrangement links TRBV5-4 to TRBJ1-1; D might be TRBD1 (6 bases). Trimming took 9 bases from V and 1 from J, leaving 13 bases between them. The CDR3 is 13 residues long. Germline CDR1 SGHNT, CDR2 YYREEE (reference sequence). The CDR3 loop reads CATMDRTNTEAFF. CDR3 in DNA: TGTGCCACCATGGACAGAACGAACACTGAAGCTTTCTTT.

The J gene is TRBJ1-2, the V gene TRBV12-3 or TRBV12-4; D call uncertain. Trimming removed 6 bases at V and 0 bases at J, with 8 bases between. The CDR3 extends over 13 amino acids. The CDR3 DNA follows: TGTGCCAGCAGACCGAGTACTAACTATGGCTACACCTTC. Its protein product is CASRPSTNYGYTF.

The chain links TRBV11-2 to TRBJ2-7, with D perhaps TRBD2 (5 bases). CDR3 length: 14 residues. From germline, CDR1 is SGHAT and CDR2 FQNNGV. Deletions cut 5 bases from V and 1 base from J, with 12 bases between. The CDR3 DNA reads TGTGCCAGCAGCCCCCCGTCGGGGTCCTACGAGCAGTACTTC. This translates into CASSPPSGSYEQYF.

V and J are TRBV19 and TRBJ1-1; TRBD1 matches 8 bases. The CDR3 covers 14 residues. The germline gives CDR1 LNHDA, CDR2 SQIVND (reference sequence). Trimming at V came to 3 bases and at J to 5 bases, leaving 5 bases not matched to a gene. The CDR3 here is CASSMQGAQTEAFF. The CDR3 nucleotides read TGTGCCAGTAGTATGCAGGGGGCGCAAACTGAAGCTTTCTTT.

The rearrangement links TRBV19 to TRBJ2-7, with 8 nucleotides matching TRBD1. Trimming took 5 bases from V and 3 from J; bases not matched to a gene: 9. The length of the CDR3 is 15 residues. Per germline, CDR1 LNHDA and CDR2 SQIVND (reference sequence). The CDR3 sequence: CASSPGQGGLYEQYF. CDR3 coding DNA: TGTGCCAGTAGTCCCGGACAGGGAGGCCTCTACGAGCAGTACTTC.

The chain recombines TRBV5-1 with TRBJ2-7; 14 bases are a match to TRBD2. Germline CDR1 is SGHRS and CDR2 is YFSETQ. The CDR3 has 18 amino acids. V lost 8 bases and J lost 2; bases outside the gene matches: 15. The CDR3 sequence is CASQPGLAGAITTYEQYF. The CDR3 DNA is TGCGCCAGTCAACCGGGACTAGCGGGAGCAATCACAACCTACGAGCAGTACTTC.

This clone was found once. The V gene is TRBV5-8, the J gene TRBJ1-1; no clear D gene. Germline V gene sequence: CDR1 SGHTS, CDR2 YDEGEE. Between the trimmed V and J ends, which lost 2 bases and 3 bases, there was a span of 14 bases. The CDR3 is 15 amino acids. CDR3 residues: CASSFLGLRDTEAFF. In DNA form, the CDR3 reads TGTGCCAGCAGCTTCTTGGGCTTACGAGACACTGAAGCTTTCTTT.

This clone came up a few times. The chain joins TRBV6-2 or TRBV6-3 to TRBJ1-1; D not certain. The germline gives CDR1 MNHEY, CDR2 SVGEGT. V lost 2 bases and J lost 7, with 8 bases in between. This CDR3 is 12 amino acids long. CDR3 sequence: CASSYMKSEAFF. The CDR3 DNA is TGTGCCAGCAGTTACATGAAGAGTGAAGCTTTCTTT.

A single count supports this clone. This rearrangement joins TRBV19 to TRBJ1-2, with 9 bases identical to TRBD1. V gave up 3 bases and J gave up 7 bases; unmatched junction bases: 9. CDR3 length: 15 amino acids. Per the germline V gene, CDR1 is LNHDA and CDR2 is SQIVND (reference sequence). The CDR3 sequence: CASSMGRDRATGYTF. The CDR3 nucleotides are TGTGCCAGTAGTATGGGTCGGGACAGGGCGACTGGCTACACCTTC.

This chain uses TRBV5-1 with TRBJ2-7; 8 bases are shared with TRBD2. This CDR3 comprises 13 residues. Losses at the gene ends were 4 bases for V and 3 bases for J; bases not matched to a gene: 3. Per germline, CDR1 SGHRS and CDR2 YFSETQ. The CDR3 DNA reads TGCGCCAGCAGCATGACTAGCGACTACGAGCAGTACTTC. This encodes CASSMTSDYEQYF.

The CDR3 is CASSVGDRVGTEAFF. CDR3 coding DNA: TGTGCCAGCAGCGTGGGGGACAGGGTGGGCACTGAAGCTTTCTTT. The chain carries TRBV9 and TRBJ1-1; 9 positions agree with TRBD1. The J segment lost 4 bases and the V segment lost 2 bases, leaving 6 bases of the junction unmatched. Germline V lookup: CDR1 SGDLS, CDR2 YYNGEE. CDR3 length: 15 amino acids.

This clone has at least ten counts. This sequence joins TRBV10-1 and TRBJ2-7, with D maybe TRBD2 (7 bases). With 3 bases removed from V and 5 bases from J, the gap between germline ends came to 17 bases. The CDR3 contains 15 residues. CDR1 and CDR2 (germline): WNHNN, SYGVQD (reference sequence). For the CDR3, the DNA is TGCGCCAGCAGTGAAGGCGGGGGCCCCGGGGACGAGCAGTACTTC. This gives the protein CASSEGGGPGDEQYF.

The chain recombines TRBV7-2 with TRBJ1-1, with TRBD1 identical over 7 bases. Looked up from germline, CDR1 is SGHTA and CDR2 is FQGNSA. The trim removed 5 bases at V and 3 bases at J, leaving 15 bases unmatched. This CDR3 is 17 amino acids long. CDR3: CASSLTPDRAADTEAFF. The DNA for the CDR3 is TGTGCCAGCAGCCTCACCCCCGACAGGGCGGCGGACACTGAAGCTTTCTTT.

This clone was counted once. The chain recombines TRBV7-9 with TRBJ2-7; D might be TRBD1 (6 bases). Looked up from germline, CDR1 is SEHNR and CDR2 is FQNEAQ (reference sequence). The CDR3 extends over 17 amino acids. Trimming stripped 1 base from V and 4 bases from J, with 20 bases between. CDR3 amino acids: CASSLEYRTDVTYEQYF. As DNA, the CDR3 is TGTGCCAGCAGCTTAGAATACCGGACAGACGTAACTTACGAGCAGTACTTC.

This clone was seen just once. The J gene is TRBJ2-7, the V gene TRBV15; D is perhaps TRBD2 (7 bases). The CDR3 is 12 residues long. Trimming cost V 10 bases and J 7 bases, with 17 bases left between them. CDR1 LNHNV and CDR2 YYDKDF come from the germline V gene (reference sequence). The CDR3 loop reads CAIGEGVGEQYF. The CDR3 DNA reads TGTGCCATCGGGGAGGGGGTCGGGGAGCAGTACTTC.

The V call is TRBV11-2, the J call TRBJ2-1; 12 bases line up with TRBD2. Trimming cost V 4 bases and J 9 bases; bases outside gene matches: 4. Germline V gives CDR1 SGHAT, CDR2 FQNNGV. This CDR3 is 14 amino acids long. The CDR3 sequence: CASSSLAGGGEQFF. The CDR3 DNA reads TGTGCCAGCAGCTCGCTAGCGGGGGGGGGTGAGCAGTTCTTC.

The chain has TRBV4-1 and TRBJ1-1, with TRBD1 matching 8 bases. The CDR3 is 15 residues long. CDR1 MGHRA and CDR2 YSYEKL come from the germline V gene. The V segment lost 3 bases and the J segment 1 base; nucleotides outside the gene matches: 4. CDR3 region: CASSQRTGPNTEAFF. The CDR3 DNA reads TGCGCCAGCAGCCAGAGGACAGGGCCGAACACTGAAGCTTTCTTT.

J is TRBJ1-2 and V is TRBV7-6, with 7 bases identical to TRBD1. The CDR3 covers 13 residues. Losses at the gene ends were 5 bases for V and 6 bases for J; bases not matched to a gene: 6. CDR1 and CDR2 from the germline V gene are SGHVS and FNYEAQ. In DNA, the CDR3 is TGTGCCAGCAGCCGAGGACAGGCGGATGGCTACACCTTC. As protein: CASSRGQADGYTF.